The 2 T cell receptor beta chains listed next were all sequenced from one sample in a study of cytomegalovirus exposure and HLA in healthy donors. The data were produced by immunoSEQ multiplex PCR, yet TCRdb's version contains in-frame clones alone and is incomplete. The top ten clones hold approximately 10% of a sample with 130,000 or so clones, roughly 87% of them seen once. Source material: PBMCs. The receptors were sampled from a woman between 18 and 30 years old in good health and CMV-seropositive.

The chain recombines TRBV2 with TRBJ1-1, with 11 nucleotides matching TRBD1. Germline loops: CDR1 SNHLY, CDR2 FYNNEI. CDR3 size: 14 residues. J gave up 3 bases and V 6 bases, and 3 bases lay outside the gene matches. The CDR3 coding sequence is TGTGCCAGCAGGGACAGGGGGCTGTACACTGAAGCTTTCTTT. It codes for CASRDRGLYTEAFF.

The chain carries TRBV2 and TRBJ1-2; no definite D call. The CDR3 is 11 amino acids. CDR1 is SNHLY and CDR2 is FYNNEI in the germline V gene. Trimming left V 3 bases short and J 5 bases short, with 4 bases between. The chain's CDR3 is CASSDLYGYTF. The DNA for the CDR3 is TGTGCCAGCAGTGACCTGTATGGCTACACCTTC.